These 18 T cell receptor beta chains share one sample of origin, sequenced in a study of regulatory T cells in long-lasting Graves disease. Relying on iRepertoire HTBI primers and Arm-PCR of CDR3 regions, the team built TCR beta libraries. MiXCR, run by TCRdb on the multiplex PCR reads, gives a single entry per CDR3 protein. The sample contains some 500,000 distinct CDR3 sequences, approximately 12% of which appear only once. Time point of the sample: newly diagnosed GD, antithyroid drugs for less than 3 months. Extracted RNA from PBMCs served as the source of the TCR library. The data were also submitted as part of a second study, on T cells in Graves' hyperthyroidism and ophthalmopathy.

This specimen consisted of peripheral blood mononuclear cells (PBMCs), obtained at new diagnosis, from a patient treated with antithyroid drugs. These receptors all stem from a man aged 25-45 years with Graves disease.

There are a few counts of this clonotype. The rearrangement joins TRBV9 to TRBJ2-7, with D tentatively TRBD1 (6 bases). CDR3 length: 15 amino acids. Germline CDR1 and CDR2: SGDLS and YYNGEE. Trimming took 0 bases from V and 3 from J, leaving 13 bases between them. CDR3 region: CASSVATGPNYEQYF. CDR3 coding DNA: TGTGCCAGCAGCGTAGCTACAGGGCCCAACTACGAGCAGTACTTC.

This clonotype came up a few times. The chain is built from TRBV10-2 and TRBJ1-1; D is undetermined. The CDR3 extends over 13 amino acids. Germline CDR1 is WSHSY and CDR2 is SAAADI. V lost 7 bases, J lost 2 bases, and 11 bases lay in between. DNA for the CDR3: TGCGCCAGCAAGCCCCAGAGAAACACTGAAGCTTTCTTT. Protein product: CASKPQRNTEAFF.

This clonotype occurred many times. V and J are TRBV10-3 and TRBJ1-5; D not resolved. Germline values: CDR1 ENHRY, CDR2 SYGVKD. This CDR3 is 13 amino acids long. Trimming stripped 8 bases from V and 2 bases from J, with 10 bases between. CDR3 in amino acids: CAIGELGNQPQHF. Here the CDR3 DNA reads TGTGCCATCGGAGAGTTAGGCAATCAGCCCCAGCATTTT.

This clonotype came up once. This may arise from a read error, as a much more abundant clone is one base away. The chain uses TRBV5-1 and TRBJ1-3; D unresolved. Per germline, CDR1 SGHRS and CDR2 YFSETQ. The CDR3 has 13 amino acids. Trimming pared 4 bases from V and 3 bases from J, leaving 8 bases between. This CDR3 is CASSRCVGNTIYF. The CDR3 bases are TGCGCCAGCAGCCGATGTGTTGGAAACACCATATATTTT. Drawing the rest from reference TRBV5-1 and TRBJ1-3, the complete variable domain is KAGVTQTPRYLIKTRGQQVTLSCSPISGHRSVSWYQQTPGQGLQFLFEYFSETQRNKGNFPGRFSGRQFSNSRSEMNVSTLELGDSALYLCASSRCVGNTIYFGEGSWLTVV.

This clonotype was counted many times. The chain is built from TRBV15 and TRBJ2-3; TRBD1 might be the D (7 bases). V lost 1 base and J 5 bases, leaving 16 bases between the germline ends. The CDR3 has 16 residues. Germline loops: CDR1 LNHNV, CDR2 YYDKDF (reference sequence). CDR3 sequence: CATSRAMGQGGDTQYF. CDR3 DNA sequence: TGTGCCACCAGCAGAGCGATGGGTCAGGGGGGAGATACGCAGTATTTT.

This clonotype has a handful of counts. The chain links TRBV6-2 or TRBV6-3 to TRBJ2-7; D is possibly TRBD2 (5 bases). The CDR3 sequence is 14 residues long. The germline V gene has CDR1 MNHEY and CDR2 SVGEGT. Trimming shortened V by 6 bases and J by 0 bases, and 12 bases separated the two germline ends. CDR3 sequence reads: CASSPIGNSYEQYF. Here the CDR3 DNA reads TGTGCCAGCAGCCCTATCGGGAACTCCTACGAGCAGTACTTC.

This clonotype has just a few counts. The V gene is TRBV5-4, the J gene TRBJ2-1; maybe TRBD1 (5 bases). The ends were cut back, 6 bases at V and 4 bases at J, with 11 bases in the middle. This CDR3 spans 13 amino acids. Per the germline V gene, CDR1 is SGHNT and CDR2 is YYREEE (reference sequence). This CDR3 reads CASTPQGYNEQFF. In DNA, the CDR3 is TGTGCCAGCACCCCGCAGGGTTACAATGAGCAGTTCTTC.

This clonotype was detected only a few times. This chain connects TRBV7-9 to TRBJ1-6; D ambiguous. In germline, CDR1 is SEHNR, CDR2 FQNEAQ (reference sequence). Trimming took off 5 bases at V and 7 bases at J, with 6 bases between the two ends. This CDR3 has 12 residues. In nucleotides, the CDR3 is TGTGCCAGCAGCCCGACAAATTCACCCCTCCACTTT. This gives the protein CASSPTNSPLHF.

Remarks on this clonotype: A much larger clone differs by one base, so this may be a read error. CDR3 protein: CSAENFRGHNEQYF. The CDR3 DNA reads as TGCAGTGCCGAAAACTTCCGGGGCCACAATGAGCAGTACTTC. The V and J genes are TRBV20-1 and TRBJ2-7; D may match TRBD1 or TRBD2 (5 bases each). With 6 bases removed from V and 7 bases from J, the gap between germline ends came to 22 bases. The V gene's germline CDR1 is DFQATT and CDR2 SNEGSKA (reference sequence). CDR3 length equals 14 residues.

The rearrangement links TRBV5-6 to TRBJ1-1, with D possibly matching TRBD1 (6 bases). The CDR3 has 15 residues. Looked up from germline, CDR1 is SGHDT and CDR2 is YYEEEE. The ends were cut back, 1 base at V and 1 base at J, with 11 bases in the middle. CDR3 nucleotide sequence: TGTGCCAGCAGCTTGATGGGACATAGGAACACTGAAGCTTTCTTT. Its translation is CASSLMGHRNTEAFF.

J is TRBJ2-5 and V is TRBV5-8, with D perhaps matching TRBD2 (6 bases). The CDR3 runs 15 residues. Germline CDR1 reads SGHTS; CDR2 reads YDEGEE. Trimming left V 6 bases short and J 5 bases short, with 20 bases between. CDR3 DNA sequence: TGTGCCAGCAACCCTACGGGCGGGAAAGGGGAGACCCAGTACTTC. Its translation: CASNPTGGKGETQYF.

This clonotype was observed many times. The V call is TRBV29-1, the J call TRBJ2-5; 8 bases agree with TRBD2. The CDR3 is made up of 13 amino acids. The trim removed 4 bases at V and 4 bases at J, leaving 5 bases unmatched. From germline, CDR1 is SQVTM and CDR2 ANQGSEA. This chain's CDR3 is CSVASGSLETQYF. DNA for the CDR3: TGCAGCGTTGCCAGCGGGAGTTTAGAGACCCAGTACTTC.

This clonotype was recorded once. It may be a read error: a sequence one base away is much more abundant. The chain recombines TRBV3-1 with TRBJ1-3, with D unclear. The germline gives CDR1 LGHDT, CDR2 YNNKEL (reference sequence). The length of the CDR3 is 17 residues. CDR3 in amino acids: CAGSQDVGSPSGNTIYF. Written as DNA, the CDR3 is TGTGCCGGCAGCCAAGACGTAGGCTCACCATCTGGAAACACCATATATTTT.

The chain couples TRBV6-4 to TRBJ2-5, with D maybe TRBD2 (6 bases). TRBJ2-1 explains the end of the DNA better; the J call may be wrong. CDR1 MRHNA and CDR2 SNTAGT come from the germline V gene. The CDR3 has 15 residues. CDR3 protein: CASSKETGGIGEQFF. The CDR3, as DNA: TGTGCCAGCAGTAAGGAAACAGGAGGGATTGGCGAGCAGTTCTTC.

This clonotype came up many times. This sequence joins TRBV10-3 and TRBJ2-7; D is uncertain. This CDR3 spans 13 amino acids. The germline gives CDR1 ENHRY, CDR2 SYGVKD. Trimming took off 4 bases at V and 1 base at J, with 8 bases between the two ends. The CDR3 DNA reads TGTGCCATCAGTGGGGGATTTTCCTACGAGCAGTACTTC. This gives the protein CAISGGFSYEQYF.

Many counts were recorded for this clonotype. The chain has TRBV30 and TRBJ1-3; TRBD1 matches 7 bases. The CDR3 extends over 15 amino acids. Germline CDR1 is GTSNPN and CDR2 is SVGIG (reference sequence). The junction had 7 bases not matched to a gene; V was cut back by 5 bases and J by 0 bases. The CDR3 here is CAWVKGQYSGNTIYF. CDR3 sequence (DNA): TGTGCCTGGGTAAAGGGACAGTACTCTGGAAACACCATATATTTT.

Many counts were recorded for this clonotype. J is TRBJ2-7 and V is TRBV3-1; the D gene is possibly TRBD2 (6 bases). V lost 3 bases and J 3 bases, leaving 6 bases between the germline ends. The CDR3 contains 12 residues. CDR1 LGHDT and CDR2 YNNKEL come from the germline V gene (reference sequence). The CDR3, as DNA: TGTGCCAGCAGCCATAGCGGCTACGAGCAGTACTTC. Amino acid sequence: CASSHSGYEQYF.

Many counts were recorded for this clonotype. The chain has TRBV20-1 and TRBJ1-5; no clear D. The CDR3 runs 14 residues. The germline V and J ends were trimmed by 3 bases and 6 bases, with 15 bases remaining between them. From germline, CDR1 is DFQATT and CDR2 SNEGSKA (reference sequence). Here the CDR3 DNA reads TGCAGTGCTAGGGAGGTGGGCCCAGGTCAGCCCCAGCATTTT. This encodes CSAREVGPGQPQHF.